Presented here are 18 T cell receptor beta chains from one specimen sequenced in a study of blood T cell repertoires in COVID-19. Profiled with immunoSEQ multiplex PCR; TCRdb holds only in-frame clones, not every one. The sample contains 200,000 to 250,000 clones, roughly 85% of which appear only once. Sequenced: PBMCs or T cells enriched from blood (not recorded which). Receptors were obtained from a middle-aged man who had recovered from COVID-19.

The genes are TRBV19 and TRBJ2-2; 11 bases fit TRBD2. The CDR3 consists of 14 residues. Looked up from germline, CDR1 is LNHDA and CDR2 is SQIVND (reference sequence). Trimming took 10 bases from V and 3 from J; bases not matched to a gene: 4. The CDR3 reads CATAGLADTGELFF. The CDR3 DNA reads as TGTGCCACAGCGGGACTAGCGGACACCGGGGAGCTGTTTTTT.

The chain links TRBV5-4 to TRBJ2-4; D is perhaps TRBD2 (5 bases). From germline, CDR1 is SGHNT and CDR2 YYREEE (reference sequence). The CDR3 consists of 13 residues. V was pared by 4 bases and J by 1 base, with 6 bases between. The CDR3 protein is CASSRRAKNIQYF. As DNA, the CDR3 is TGTGCCAGCAGCCGGAGGGCCAAAAACATTCAGTACTTC.

This chain links TRBV5-1 with TRBJ1-5; tentatively, D is TRBD1 (5 bases). The V gene lost 0 bases and the J gene lost 4 bases, with 8 bases spanning the gap. This CDR3 contains 14 residues. Germline V gene data show CDR1 as SGHRS and CDR2 as YFSETQ. This CDR3 is CASSLEGSNQPQHF. The CDR3 nucleotides are TGCGCCAGCAGCTTGGAGGGGTCGAATCAGCCCCAGCATTTT.

The chain employs TRBV6-6 and TRBJ1-2; D gene uncertain. The CDR3 has 13 residues. With 1 base removed from V and 7 bases from J, the gap between germline ends came to 10 bases. Germline V CDR1 and CDR2: MNHNY, SVGAGI (reference sequence). The CDR3 reads CASSYYAAGGYTF. As DNA, the CDR3 is TGTGCCAGCAGTTACTATGCGGCCGGTGGCTACACCTTC.

V and J are TRBV10-3 and TRBJ1-4, with 10 nucleotides matching TRBD1. This CDR3 has 14 amino acids. J gave up 4 bases and V 6 bases, and 2 bases lay outside the gene matches. Germline CDR1 ENHRY, CDR2 SYGVKD. CDR3 in amino acids: CAIRGQGNNEKLFF. CDR3 in DNA: TGTGCCATCAGGGGACAGGGGAATAATGAAAAACTGTTTTTT.

J is TRBJ1-6 and V is TRBV28; a weak D match, TRBD1 (5 bases). This CDR3 has 14 amino acids. From germline, CDR1 is MDHEN and CDR2 SYDVKM. V dropped 4 bases and J dropped 9 bases, with 13 bases sitting between them. The CDR3 DNA follows: TGTGCCAGCAGTTACGGCCAGGGCCTTTCACCCCTCCACTTT. As protein: CASSYGQGLSPLHF.

Note on this clone: This sample also contains other DNA sequences that code for the same CDR3. The gene calls are TRBV7-3 and TRBJ2-1; the match to TRBD2 covers 12 bases. The CDR3 has 14 residues. The trim removed 2 bases at V and 9 bases at J, leaving 2 bases unmatched. CDR1 and CDR2 (germline): SGHTA, FQGTGA. In DNA, the CDR3 is TGTGCCAGCAGCTTAGGACTAGCGGGAAGTGAGCAGTTCTTC. Residues: CASSLGLAGSEQFF.

The chain carries TRBV2 and TRBJ2-2; no reliable D call. The CDR3 runs to 15 residues. The germline gives CDR1 SNHLY, CDR2 FYNNEI. V dropped 7 bases and J dropped 0 bases, with 12 bases sitting between them. The CDR3 DNA sequence: TGTGCCAGCAATGCCGACATTCCGAACACCGGGGAGCTGTTTTTT. The encoded protein is CASNADIPNTGELFF.

This clone was observed once. Since the CDR3 does not end with the conserved phenylalanine or tryptophan, this likely comes from a read error. The CDR3 DNA reads as TGTGCCAGCAGTTCGTTGGACAGGGGCCGCTTGGGGACTGAAGCTTTCTCT. This sequence encodes CASSSLDRGRLGTEAFS. The rearrangement uses TRBV28 and TRBJ1-1; 9 nucleotides align to TRBD1. V shed 4 bases, J shed 5 bases, and the junction held 14 bases outside the gene matches. There are 17 residues in the CDR3. CDR1 and CDR2 (germline): MDHEN, SYDVKM.

The chain recombines TRBV11-2 with TRBJ2-1, with D tentatively TRBD2 (5 bases). This CDR3 contains 15 residues. The germline gives CDR1 SGHAT, CDR2 FQNNGV. V was pared by 5 bases and J by 4 bases, with 15 bases between. The CDR3 DNA follows: TGTGCCAGCAGCGATATCCCGGGATTTTACAATGAGCAGTTCTTC. Its translation: CASSDIPGFYNEQFF.

The chain couples TRBV9 to TRBJ1-6, with a possible D match to TRBD1 (5 bases). Per the germline V gene, CDR1 is SGDLS and CDR2 is YYNGEE. The CDR3 loop spans 13 amino acids. V was pared by 4 bases and J by 10 bases, with 12 bases between. Here the CDR3 DNA reads TGTGCCAGCAGCACGGGGGAAAGCTCACCCCTCCACTTT. Amino acids: CASSTGESSPLHF. Variable domain in full (rest from reference TRBV9 and TRBJ1-6): DSGVTQTPKHLITATGQRVTLRCSPRSGDLSVYWYQQSLDQGLQFLIQYYNGEERAKGNILERFSAQQFPDLHSELNLSSLELGDSALYFCASSTGESSPLHFGNGTRLTVT.

The genes are TRBV9 and TRBJ2-2, with a tentative D call TRBD1 (6 bases). This CDR3 is built from 12 residues. The V end was cut by 4 bases, the J end by 7 bases, with 8 bases between. CDR1 and CDR2 from the germline V gene are SGDLS and YYNGEE. CDR3 in DNA: TGTGCCAGCAGCCGAGGGGGCGGGGAGCTGTTTTTT. It encodes CASSRGGGELFF.

The chain carries TRBV5-1 and TRBJ2-7, with D perhaps TRBD1 (6 bases). This CDR3 comprises 13 residues. V lost 0 bases and J lost 3, with 7 bases in between. CDR1 is SGHRS and CDR2 is YFSETQ in the germline V gene. This CDR3 reads CASSLAQGYEQYF. Here the CDR3 DNA reads TGCGCCAGCAGCTTGGCACAGGGCTACGAGCAGTACTTC.

This chain links TRBV7-9 with TRBJ2-1, with a tentative D call TRBD1 (6 bases). The V gene's germline CDR1 is SEHNR and CDR2 FQNEAQ (reference sequence). The CDR3 is made up of 19 amino acids. V was pared by 5 bases and J by 4 bases, with 27 bases between. The CDR3 nucleotides are TGTGCCAGCAGCCGAGGGGTCAAGGGGGACCCCGCTCGGTACAATGAGCAGTTCTTC. Encoded protein: CASSRGVKGDPARYNEQFF.

This clone was counted a single time. Other nucleotide sequences in the sample specify the same CDR3. The rearrangement uses TRBV19 and TRBJ2-7; D gene ambiguous. V shed 1 base and J shed 3 bases, with 4 bases lying between them. Per germline, CDR1 LNHDA and CDR2 SQIVND (reference sequence). The CDR3 spans 12 residues. The CDR3 here is CASSIGGYEQYF. The CDR3 nucleotides are TGTGCCAGTAGTATAGGAGGCTACGAGCAGTACTTC.

CDR3 coding DNA: TGTGCCAGCAGCAGACAGGGTTCCGGGGAGCTGTTTTTT. Amino acid sequence: CASSRQGSGELFF. V is TRBV6-5 and J is TRBJ2-2, with 7 bases matching TRBD1. V lost 6 bases, J lost 6 bases, and 4 bases stayed unmatched. Germline V gives CDR1 MNHEY, CDR2 SVGAGI. This CDR3 is built from 13 residues.

The chain joins TRBV11-3 to TRBJ2-1; 8 nucleotides agree with TRBD1. Germline CDR1 SGHNT, CDR2 YENEEA. The CDR3 is made up of 13 amino acids. With V trimmed by 5 bases and J by 5 bases, 2 bases remained unmatched. This chain's CDR3 is CASSRDRNNEQFF. The CDR3 coding sequence is TGTGCCAGCAGCCGGGACAGGAACAATGAGCAGTTCTTC.

The rearrangement uses TRBV11-2 and TRBJ2-5; TRBD2 aligns across 9 bases. This CDR3 has 15 amino acids. V gave up 5 bases and J gave up 1 base; unmatched junction bases: 5. Germline loops: CDR1 SGHAT, CDR2 FQNNGV. CDR3 sequence reads: CASSPISGSQETQYF. In DNA form, the CDR3 reads TGTGCCAGCAGCCCGATTAGCGGGAGCCAAGAGACCCAGTACTTC.